This T cell receptor (beta chain) was captured in a study of blood T cell repertoires in COVID-19. Original processing methods: Amplification of reference gene primers provided the estimated nucleated cell counts. Assay used: immunoSEQ multiplex PCR; TCRdb lists only in-frame clones, some missing. V and J calls and clone size come straight from that table; D and trimming were deduced from the DNA. The table records 110,000 to 150,000 clones, more than 75% of them present only once. Trimming cost V 8 bases and J 2 bases, with 24 bases left between them. Per germline, CDR1 SNHLY and CDR2 FYNNEI. The CDR3 is 17 residues long.

The specimen was peripheral blood. This chain joins TRBV2 and TRBJ2-5; weak D call: TRBD2 (6 bases). The receptor comes from a woman in her thirties or forties with acute or convalescent COVID-19. Written as DNA, the CDR3 is TGTGCCAGCGGAACAGAGAGGGAGGTCACGCATCAAGAGACCCAGTACTTC. As protein: CASGTEREVTHQETQYF.